The 9 T cell receptor beta chains below were found in one sample sequenced in a study of beta chain features in type 1 diabetes. Expressed TCRB transcripts were sequenced, since all the RNA that had been isolated was reverse transcribed. TCRdb keeps only in-frame clones here, not all; method: immunoSEQ multiplex PCR. Of 250,000 to 300,000 clones listed, roughly 8% are singletons. Sequencing was carried out using central memory CD4+ T cells from blood. The receptors stem from a young woman in good health.

The sample holds a few counts of this clone. This chain connects TRBV5-4 to TRBJ2-7, with D uncertain. Germline CDR1 reads SGHNT; CDR2 reads YYREEE (reference sequence). This CDR3 is built from 15 residues. V lost 4 bases to trimming and J lost 3 bases, with 17 bases between them. In DNA, the CDR3 is TGTGCCAGCAGCCAAGAATATGGCCCCGTCTACGAGCAGTACTTC. It codes for CASSQEYGPVYEQYF.

In this sample, this clone turned up many times. The chain links TRBV7-2 to TRBJ2-7; 7 nucleotides align to TRBD2. V dropped 5 bases and J dropped 3; count of bases not matched to a gene: 10. CDR3 length: 15 amino acids. Germline CDR1 SGHTA, CDR2 FQGNSA. Written as DNA, the CDR3 is TGTGCCAGCAGCCCGCGGGGCGGGAGCGGCTACGAGCAGTACTTC. This translates into CASSPRGGSGYEQYF.

The chain employs TRBV10-3 and TRBJ2-5; D remains ambiguous. Germline V gene lookup returns CDR1 ENHRY and CDR2 SYGVKD. The length of the CDR3 is 13 residues. Trimming shortened V by 0 bases and J by 5 bases, and 7 bases separated the two germline ends. The CDR3 is CAISESNPETQYF. The CDR3 bases are TGTGCCATCAGTGAGTCGAATCCTGAGACCCAGTACTTC.

This clone has just a few counts. This chain uses TRBV6-5 with TRBJ2-7; D gene uncertain. There are 13 residues in the CDR3. Trimming shortened V by 1 base and J by 7 bases, and 11 bases separated the two germline ends. Germline CDR1 and CDR2: MNHEY and SVGAGI. CDR3 in DNA: TGTGCCAGCAGTTACTTTGGCCCTCAGGAGCAGTACTTC. Translation: CASSYFGPQEQYF.

This clone was counted a few times. The V gene is TRBV6-5, the J gene TRBJ2-2; TRBD1 aligns across 11 bases. The trim removed 5 bases at V and 5 bases at J, leaving 4 bases unmatched. From germline, CDR1 is MNHEY and CDR2 SVGAGI. This CDR3 spans 15 amino acids. CDR3: CASSTGTGGTGELFF. CDR3 nucleotides: TGTGCCAGCAGTACCGGGACAGGGGGTACCGGGGAGCTGTTTTTT.

The rearrangement links TRBV29-1 to TRBJ2-5; D may be TRBD2 (6 bases). CDR1 and CDR2 from the germline V gene are SQVTM and ANQGSEA. Deletions cut 2 bases from V and 4 bases from J, with 11 bases between. This CDR3 has 13 amino acids. DNA of the CDR3: TGCAGCGTTGAAAGGGTGGGGGGAGAGACCCAGTACTTC. Translation: CSVERVGGETQYF.

This clone was seen only a few times. The rearrangement links TRBV7-2 to TRBJ1-5; the match to TRBD1 covers 8 bases. The CDR3 loop spans 15 amino acids. CDR1 SGHTA and CDR2 FQGNSA come from the germline V gene. Losses at the gene ends were 5 bases for V and 11 bases for J; bases not matched to a gene: 14. The CDR3 nucleotides read TGTGCCAGCAGCCCCCGGACAGGGCTTCTCATGACCCAGCATTTT. The encoded protein is CASSPRTGLLMTQHF.

The chain has TRBV6-5 and TRBJ2-7, with TRBD2 matching over 7 bases. The germline V gene has CDR1 MNHEY and CDR2 SVGAGI. V shed 6 bases, J shed 3 bases, and the junction held 5 bases outside the gene matches. CDR3 length: 13 amino acids. The CDR3 is CASSSGLGYEQYF. In nucleotides, the CDR3 is TGTGCCAGCAGCTCTGGACTAGGCTACGAGCAGTACTTC.

This clone was picked up a small number of times. The chain combines TRBV4-2 with TRBJ2-7; either TRBD1 or TRBD2 may fit D (5 bases each). The germline V gene has CDR1 LGHNA and CDR2 YNFKEQ. Trimming shortened V by 3 bases and J by 4 bases, and 19 bases separated the two germline ends. The CDR3 has 16 amino acids. In DNA form, the CDR3 reads TGTGCCAGCAGCCAGACGGCTGGGGGAATGAAGTACGAGCAGTACTTC. Translation: CASSQTAGGMKYEQYF.